Listed here is a single T cell receptor (beta chain). The data were taken from a study of regulatory T cells in long-lasting Graves disease. For the study at large: Persistent Graves' disease required over 5 years of antithyroid drugs and positive TSH receptor antibodies.

In germline, CDR1 is SQVTM, CDR2 ANQGSEA. Trimming removed 7 bases at V and 0 bases at J, with 7 bases between. The CDR3 totals 12 residues. Construction of the TCR beta libraries employed iRepertoire HTBI primers in conjunction with Arm-PCR of CDR3 regions. TCRdb itself ran the multiplex PCR reads through MiXCR, one entry per CDR3 protein. The data show hundreds of thousands of distinct CDR3 sequences, around a fifth seen once. The time point is: persistent/refractory GD, antithyroid drugs over 5 years with positive TRAb. RNA extracted from PBMCs served as the sequencing template. The chain couples TRBV29-1 to TRBJ1-3, with D hard to call. The source of this sequence is a female donor with Graves disease. Source: peripheral blood mononuclear cells (PBMCs), taken when the disease was refractory, from a patient treated with antithyroid drugs. CDR3 DNA sequence: TGCAGCGGGTCGTTCTCTGGAAACACCATATATTTT. It translates to CSGSFSGNTIYF.